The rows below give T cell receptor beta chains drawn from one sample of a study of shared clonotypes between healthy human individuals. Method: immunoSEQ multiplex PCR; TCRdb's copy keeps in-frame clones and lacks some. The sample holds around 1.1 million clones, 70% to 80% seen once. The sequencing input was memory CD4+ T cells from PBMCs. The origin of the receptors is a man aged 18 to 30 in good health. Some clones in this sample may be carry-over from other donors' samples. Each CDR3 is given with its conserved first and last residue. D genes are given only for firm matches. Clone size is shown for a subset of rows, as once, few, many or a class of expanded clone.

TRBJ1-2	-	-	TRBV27	CASSSMGGGSNYGYTF	TGTGCCAGCAGTTCCATGGGGGGAGGGTCCAACTATGGCTACACCTTC
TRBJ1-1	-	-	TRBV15	CATSTLRGTPEAFF	TGTGCCACCAGCACCCTCCGGGGGACTCCAGAAGCTTTCTTT
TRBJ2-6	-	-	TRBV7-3	CASSLQTSGANVLTF	TGTGCCAGCAGCCTACAAACCTCTGGGGCCAACGTCCTGACTTTC
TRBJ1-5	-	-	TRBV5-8	CASSLSRGGNQPQHF	TGTGCCAGCAGCTTGAGTCGGGGTGGCAATCAGCCCCAGCATTTT
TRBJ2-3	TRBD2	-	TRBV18	CASSEGLAGTDTQYF	TGTGCCAGCTCCGAGGGGCTAGCGGGAACAGATACGCAGTATTTT
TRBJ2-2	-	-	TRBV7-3	CASSLTGILTGELFF	TGTGCCAGCAGCTTAACTGGAATATTAACCGGGGAGCTGTTTTTT
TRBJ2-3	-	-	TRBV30	CAWIPPGRTDTQYF	TGTGCCTGGATCCCCCCCGGGCGCACAGATACGCAGTATTTT
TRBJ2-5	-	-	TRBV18	CASSLNRGETQYF	TGTGCCAGCTCCCTCAATAGGGGAGAGACCCAGTACTTC
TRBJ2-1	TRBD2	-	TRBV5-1	CASSFRAGSSYNEQFF	TGCGCCAGCAGCTTCCGAGCGGGGAGCTCCTACAATGAGCAGTTCTTC
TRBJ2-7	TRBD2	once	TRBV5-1	CASSFGTSGRIDEQYF	TGCGCCAGCAGCTTCGGGACTAGCGGGAGAATCGACGAGCAGTACTTC
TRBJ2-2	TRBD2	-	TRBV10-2	CASSDTSGTGELFF	TGCGCCAGCAGTGACACTAGCGGAACCGGGGAGCTGTTTTTT
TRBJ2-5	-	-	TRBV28	CASSLAGGQETQYF	TGTGCCAGCAGTTTAGCAGGGGGGCAAGAGACCCAGTACTTC
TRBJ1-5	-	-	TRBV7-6	CASSLGLGQPQHF	TGTGCCAGCAGCTTAGGATTAGGTCAGCCCCAGCATTTT
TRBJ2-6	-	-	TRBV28	CASSLPGSGANVLTF	TGTGCCAGCAGTTTACCGGGCTCGGGAGCCAACGTCCTGACTTTC
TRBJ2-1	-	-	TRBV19	CASSTTLGSRQGNEQFF	TGTGCCAGTAGTACCACCCTTGGCAGTCGGCAGGGCAATGAGCAGTTCTTC
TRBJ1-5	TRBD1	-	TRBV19	CASSEQGAGQPQHF	TGTGCCAGTAGTGAACAGGGGGCGGGGCAGCCCCAGCATTTT
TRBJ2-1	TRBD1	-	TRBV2	CASSVDRGKSNEQFF	TGTGCCAGCAGTGTAGACAGGGGAAAAAGTAATGAGCAGTTCTTC
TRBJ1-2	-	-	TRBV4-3	CASSQGTSYYGYTF	TGCGCCAGCAGCCAAGGGACATCTTACTATGGCTACACCTTC
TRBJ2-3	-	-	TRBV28	CASSYSGRIHTQYF	TGTGCCAGCAGTTATAGTGGGAGAATACATACGCAGTATTTT
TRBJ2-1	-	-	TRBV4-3	CASSQGGYSSYNEQFF	TGCGCCAGCAGCCAAGGCGGATACAGCTCCTACAATGAGCAGTTCTTC
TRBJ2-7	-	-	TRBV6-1	CASSEAGLRSYEQYF	TGTGCCAGCAGTGAAGCCGGGCTCCGCTCCTACGAGCAGTACTTC
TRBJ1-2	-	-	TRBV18	CASSLDTVYGYTF	TGTGCCAGCTCCCTGGACACGGTCTATGGCTACACCTTC
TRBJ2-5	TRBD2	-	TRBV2	CASLLAGGPGETQYF	TGTGCCAGCCTCCTAGCGGGAGGGCCGGGGGAGACCCAGTACTTC
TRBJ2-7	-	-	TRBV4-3	CASSQYIGYEQYF	TGCGCCAGCAGCCAATATATAGGCTACGAGCAGTACTTC
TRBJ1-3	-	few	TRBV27	CASRGNSGNTIYF	TGTGCCAGCAGGGGGAACTCTGGAAACACCATATATTTT
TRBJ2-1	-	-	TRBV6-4	CASSEETGSYNEQFF	TGTGCCAGCAGTGAGGAGACAGGCTCCTACAATGAGCAGTTCTTC
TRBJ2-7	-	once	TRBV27	CASSLWGQSGYEQYF	TGTGCCAGCAGTTTATGGGGTCAAAGCGGCTACGAGCAGTACTTC
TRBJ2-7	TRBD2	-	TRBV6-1	CASRRTSVREQYF	TGTGCCAGCAGGAGGACTAGCGTTCGAGAGCAGTACTTC
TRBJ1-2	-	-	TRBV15	CATSRERGNGGYTF	TGTGCCACCAGCAGAGAGAGGGGGAATGGAGGCTACACCTTC
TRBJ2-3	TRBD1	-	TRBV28	CASSLSFISGGRSHRTGTDTQYF	TGTGCCAGCAGTTTATCTTTTATTTCAGGCGGGCGCAGCCATAGGACAGGGACAGATACGCAGTATTTT
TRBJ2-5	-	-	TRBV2	CASKEGVQETQYF	TGTGCCAGCAAAGAGGGGGTTCAAGAGACCCAGTACTTC
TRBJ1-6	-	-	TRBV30	CAWSVGGSPLHF	TGTGCCTGGAGTGTAGGGGGATCACCCCTCCACTTT
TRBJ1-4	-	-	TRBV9	CASSVALGSNEKLFF	TGTGCCAGCAGCGTAGCCCTTGGCAGTAATGAAAAACTGTTTTTT
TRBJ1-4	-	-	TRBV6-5	CASSYTSTGGKLFF	TGTGCCAGCAGTTACACAAGTACAGGCGGAAAACTGTTTTTT
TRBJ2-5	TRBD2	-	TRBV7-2	CASSFGLAGQETQYF	TGTGCCAGCAGCTTCGGACTAGCGGGGCAAGAGACCCAGTACTTC
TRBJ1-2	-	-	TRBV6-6	CASSYTTGIYGYTF	TGTGCCAGCAGTTACACCACGGGGATCTATGGCTACACCTTC
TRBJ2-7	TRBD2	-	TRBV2	CASTGSSGASYEQYF	TGTGCCAGCACCGGCTCGAGCGGGGCCTCCTACGAGCAGTACTTC
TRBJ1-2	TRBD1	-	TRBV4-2	CASSGQGNGYTF	TGTGCCAGCAGCGGACAGGGTAATGGCTACACCTTC
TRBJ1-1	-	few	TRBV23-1	CASSQPHLNTEAFF	TGCGCCAGCAGTCAACCGCACCTTAACACTGAAGCTTTCTTT
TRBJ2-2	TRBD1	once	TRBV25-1	CASRGTGENTGELFF	TGTGCCAGCAGGGGGACAGGGGAAAACACCGGGGAGCTGTTTTTT
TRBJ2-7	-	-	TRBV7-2	CASSAAGGQYEQYF	TGTGCCAGCAGCGCCGCCGGGGGGCAATACGAGCAGTACTTC
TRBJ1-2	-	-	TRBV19	CASTKEANYGYTF	TGTGCCAGTACTAAGGAGGCTAACTATGGCTACACCTTC
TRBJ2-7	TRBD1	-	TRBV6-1	CASGTALWEQYF	TGTGCCAGCGGGACAGCTCTATGGGAGCAGTACTTC
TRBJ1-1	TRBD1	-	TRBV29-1	CSVEDLGTAEAFF	TGCAGCGTTGAAGATCTTGGGACAGCCGAAGCTTTCTTT
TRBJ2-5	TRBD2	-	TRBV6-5	CASTPGGAVKTQYF	TGTGCCAGCACCCCGGGGGGGGCTGTGAAGACCCAGTACTTC
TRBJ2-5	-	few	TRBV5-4	CASSLARETQYF	TGTGCCAGCAGCTTGGCCCGGGAGACCCAGTACTTC
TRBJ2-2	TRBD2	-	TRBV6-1	CASTFLAGGAGELFF	TGTGCCAGCACGTTTCTGGCGGGAGGGGCCGGGGAGCTGTTTTTT